This T cell receptor (beta chain) was recorded in a study of human versus mouse CDR3 diversity and MHC coevolution. Study as a whole: Valid reads per sample ranged from roughly 5.5 x 10^6 to 1.7 x 10^7.

Sequenced by immunoSEQ multiplex PCR; TCRdb stores in-frame clones only, minus some. Of tens of thousands of clones listed, about 94% were seen once; the top ten hold 15% to 20%. Details on this clone: Its antigen is unidentified.

Study findings and constraints: The lowest clonal inequality scores came from most of the three human donors.

This TCR was sampled from a person aged 55 to 69 in good health. The material sequenced was naive CD4+ T cells from blood. Documented subset: CD45RO-negative CD62L-positive naive CD4 T cells.

CDR3 in DNA: TGTGCCAGCAGACCCGACAGGGGGCGTCTGTCTGGGGCCAACGTCCTGACTTTC. Translating it yields CASRPDRGRLSGANVLTF. The chain joins TRBV2 to TRBJ2-6, with TRBD1 identical over 10 bases. CDR3 size: 18 residues. With V trimmed by 6 bases and J by 1 base, 9 bases remained unmatched. Germline CDR1 SNHLY, CDR2 FYNNEI. Variable domain in full (rest from reference TRBV2 and TRBJ2-6): EPEVTQTPSHQVTQMGQEVILRCVPISNHLYFYWYRQILGQKVEFLVSFYNNEISEKSEIFDDQFSVERPDGSNFTLKIRSTKLEDSAMYFCASRPDRGRLSGANVLTFGAGSRLTVL.